The source of this T cell receptor (beta chain) is a study of T cell responses to AZD1222 COVID-19 vaccine. General study results and limits: Baseline serology detected seropositivity in only a handful of AZD1222 recipients.

This clone was detected once. The antigen remains undetermined. Germline V lookup: CDR1 SGHTS, CDR2 YDEGEE. V lost 7 bases and J lost 0, with 10 bases in between. CDR3 size: 14 residues. Sequenced by immunoSEQ multiplex PCR; TCRdb stores in-frame clones only, minus some. The sample yields roughly 260,000 clones, 85% to 95% seen once. This chain uses TRBV5-8 with TRBJ2-2; unclear D gene. The sequence was collected from an adult in good health. The input for sequencing was peripheral blood, taken on day 0 of AZD1222 vaccination. CDR3 sequence: CASQAPSNTGELFF. Here the CDR3 DNA reads TGTGCCAGCCAGGCCCCCTCGAACACCGGGGAGCTGTTTTTT.